This is a list of T cell receptor beta chains from one sample in a study of OX40 agonist ivuxolimab in advanced cancers. Using immunoSEQ multiplex PCR, the repertoire was profiled, and TCRdb retains in-frame clones only, with some absent. The sample has 20,000 to 30,000 clones; about 88% are singletons. The sequenced sample was CD4+ or CD8+ T cells sorted from blood, obtained in a trial of the OX40 agonist ivuxolimab. Receptors originate from an adult with an advanced solid tumor such as melanoma, head and neck, liver or kidney cancer. Each CDR3 is given with its conserved first and last residue. The D gene is left open where the match is weak. The listing skips clone size in some rows; elsewhere it reads once, few, many or a size class.

TRBV10-3	.	TRBJ2-1	.	CAISESISGAENNRQFF	TGTGCCATCAGTGAGTCGATTTCGGGGGCTGAAAACAATAGGCAGTTCTTC
TRBV4-1	.	TRBJ1-2	TRBD1	CASSRGQGYGYTF	TGCGCCAGCAGCCGCGGACAGGGCTATGGCTACACCTTC
TRBV5-1	.	TRBJ1-1	TRBD1	CASSFGTGGLGTEAFF	TGCGCCAGCAGCTTCGGGACAGGGGGCTTAGGCACTGAAGCTTTCTTT
TRBV7-2	.	TRBJ2-3	.	CASSLTRPDRGDTQYF	TGTGCCAGCAGCTTAACGCGACCAGATAGAGGAGATACGCAGTATTTT
TRBV7-2	.	TRBJ2-3	.	CASSLLPGNTDTQYF	TGTGCCAGCAGCTTACTCCCGGGGAATACAGATACGCAGTATTTT
TRBV5-1	.	TRBJ1-1	.	CASSEGTNTEAFF	TGCGCCAGCAGCGAGGGGACCAACACTGAAGCTTTCTTT
TRBV19	.	TRBJ1-2	.	CASSHPGAPLGYGYTF	TGTGCCAGTAGTCACCCCGGGGCCCCACTGGGCTATGGCTACACCTTC
TRBV2	.	TRBJ2-3	TRBD2	CASSLGASGRRASTDTQYF	TGTGCCAGCAGCCTTGGGGCTAGCGGACGTCGGGCTAGCACAGATACGCAGTATTTT
TRBV30	once	TRBJ2-7	TRBD2	CASTGGGTYEQYF	TGTGCCTCCACGGGCGGGGGAACCTACGAGCAGTACTTC
TRBV12-2	once	TRBJ1-1	.	CASRPMTSPRKAEAFF	TGTGCAAGTCGCCCGATGACTTCGCCTCGGAAAGCTGAAGCTTTCTTT
TRBV5-1	.	TRBJ1-3	.	CASSPDSSGNTIYF	TGCGCCAGCAGCCCGGACTCCTCTGGAAACACCATATATTTT
TRBV9	.	TRBJ2-2	.	CASSVAGKPGELFF	TGTGCCAGCAGCGTAGCCGGAAAGCCCGGGGAGCTGTTTTTT
TRBV19	.	TRBJ1-2	TRBD1	CASMTGAVGYTF	TGTGCCAGTATGACAGGGGCGGTTGGCTACACCTTC
TRBV25-1	.	TRBJ2-2	.	CASSAYRDPTGELFF	TGTGCCAGCAGTGCATACCGGGACCCTACCGGGGAGCTGTTTTTT
TRBV6-5	.	TRBJ1-1	.	CASSYHFKNTEAFF	TGTGCCAGCAGTTACCACTTTAAGAACACTGAAGCTTTCTTT
TRBV5-4	.	TRBJ2-5	.	CASTRAGIQETQYF	TGTGCCAGCACGAGGGCGGGTATCCAAGAGACCCAGTACTTC
TRBV7-8	once	TRBJ2-7	.	CASSLGRSFSTSYEQYF	TGTGCCAGCAGCTTAGGCAGGAGTTTCTCTACCTCCTACGAGCAGTACTTC
TRBV23-1	.	TRBJ1-2	.	CASSTGLFGGYTF	TGCGCCAGCAGCACGGGACTCTTTGGTGGCTACACCTTC
TRBV10-1	.	TRBJ2-3	.	CASSESRDTQYF	TGCGCCAGCAGTGAGTCGCGTGATACGCAGTATTTT
TRBV6-1	.	TRBJ2-7	TRBD1	CASSEGFGTGRNWEQYF	TGTGCCAGCAGTGAAGGGTTCGGGACAGGGCGAAATTGGGAGCAGTACTTC
TRBV2	.	TRBJ1-5	TRBD1	CASSPGGDQPQHF	TGTGCCAGCAGTCCAGGGGGCGATCAGCCCCAGCATTTT
TRBV5-1	.	TRBJ2-2	TRBD2	CASSLAPLSGRSTGELFF	TGCGCCAGCAGCTTGGCCCCACTTAGCGGGAGAAGCACCGGGGAGCTGTTTTTT
TRBV5-1	.	TRBJ1-6	TRBD1	CASTEQGAARNSPLHF	TGCGCCAGCACCGAGCAGGGGGCAGCTCGAAATTCACCCCTCCACTTT
TRBV11-2	.	TRBJ1-2	.	CASSSLLGSPQRSGYTF	TGTGCCAGCAGCTCCCTTTTAGGCAGCCCACAACGAAGTGGCTACACCTTC
TRBV27	.	TRBJ1-1	.	CASSLTLLQDANTEAFF	TGTGCCAGCAGTTTAACTCTACTACAGGACGCTAACACTGAAGCTTTCTTT
TRBV5-5	.	TRBJ2-1	TRBD2	CASSLAGGVYNEQFF	TGTGCCAGCAGCTTAGCGGGAGGGGTATACAATGAGCAGTTCTTC
TRBV7-6	.	TRBJ2-1	TRBD2	CASSLLAGGNYNEQFF	TGTGCCAGCAGCCTACTAGCGGGGGGTAACTACAATGAGCAGTTCTTC
TRBV7-2	once	TRBJ2-1	TRBD2	CASSLAGTTSYNEQFF	TGTGCCAGCAGCTTAGCCGGGACTACCTCCTACAATGAGCAGTTCTTC
TRBV7-9	once	TRBJ2-3	.	CASSFLASTDTQYF	TGTGCCAGCAGCTTCCTGGCAAGCACAGATACGCAGTATTTT
TRBV10-2	.	TRBJ1-5	.	CASSESGGSSNQPQHF	TGCGCCAGCAGTGAGTCGGGGGGGTCTAGCAATCAGCCCCAGCATTTT
TRBV30	.	TRBJ1-1	.	CAWSATVPTTEAFF	TGTGCCTGGAGTGCGACCGTCCCAACCACTGAAGCTTTCTTT